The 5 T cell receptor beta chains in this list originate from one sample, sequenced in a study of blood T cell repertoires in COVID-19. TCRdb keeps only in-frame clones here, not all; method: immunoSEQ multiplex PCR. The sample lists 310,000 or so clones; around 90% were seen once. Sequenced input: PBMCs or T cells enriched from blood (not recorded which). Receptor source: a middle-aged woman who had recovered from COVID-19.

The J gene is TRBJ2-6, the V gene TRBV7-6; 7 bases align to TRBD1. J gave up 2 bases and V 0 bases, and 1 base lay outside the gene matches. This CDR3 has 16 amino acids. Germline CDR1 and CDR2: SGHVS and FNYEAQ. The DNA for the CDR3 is TGTGCCAGCAGCTTAGCTACAGGGGCTGGGGCCAACGTCCTGACTTTC. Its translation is CASSLATGAGANVLTF.

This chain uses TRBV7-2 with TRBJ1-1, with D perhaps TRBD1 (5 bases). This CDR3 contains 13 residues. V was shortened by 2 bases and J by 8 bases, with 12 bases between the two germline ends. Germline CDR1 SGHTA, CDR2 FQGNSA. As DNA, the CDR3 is TGTGCCAGCAGCTTACTGATAGGGGTGGAAGCTTTCTTT. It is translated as CASSLLIGVEAFF.

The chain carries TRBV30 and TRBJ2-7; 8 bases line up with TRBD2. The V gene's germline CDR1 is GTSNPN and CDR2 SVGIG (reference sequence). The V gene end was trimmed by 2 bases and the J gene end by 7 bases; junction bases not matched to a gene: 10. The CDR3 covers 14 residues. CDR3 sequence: CAWSPSGFSREQYF. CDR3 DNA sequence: TGTGCCTGGAGTCCTAGCGGGTTCTCCCGAGAGCAGTACTTC.

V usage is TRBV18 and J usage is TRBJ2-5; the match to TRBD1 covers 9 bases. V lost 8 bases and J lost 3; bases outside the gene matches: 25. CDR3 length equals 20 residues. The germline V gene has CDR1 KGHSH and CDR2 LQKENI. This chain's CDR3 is CASDETGGRFSTGVKETQYF. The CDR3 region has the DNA TGTGCCAGCGACGAAACAGGGGGCCGTTTTTCGACTGGCGTTAAAGAGACCCAGTACTTC.

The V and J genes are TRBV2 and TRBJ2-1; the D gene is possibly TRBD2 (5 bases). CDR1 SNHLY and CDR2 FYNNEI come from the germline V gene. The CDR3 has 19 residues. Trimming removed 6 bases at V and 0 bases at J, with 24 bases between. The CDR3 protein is CASSALSSGPRNSYNEQFF. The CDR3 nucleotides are TGTGCCAGCAGCGCCCTATCAAGCGGCCCTAGGAACTCCTACAATGAGCAGTTCTTC. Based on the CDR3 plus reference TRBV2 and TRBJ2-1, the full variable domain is EPEVTQTPSHQVTQMGQEVILRCVPISNHLYFYWYRQILGQKVEFLVSFYNNEISEKSEIFDDQFSVERPDGSNFTLKIRSTKLEDSAMYFCASSALSSGPRNSYNEQFFGPGTRLTVL.